Shown below are 21 T cell receptor beta chains from a single sample sequenced in a study of response to subunit inactivated influenza vaccine. TCRdb reanalysed the RT-PCR reads using MiXCR and keeps one entry per CDR3 protein. The profile shows hundreds of thousands of distinct CDR3 sequences, 15% to 17% of them singletons. The sequencing here drew on PBMCs from blood, taken 12 days after vaccination. All receptors derive from a man aged 50-59 years who received an inactivated influenza vaccine.

The chain recombines TRBV7-9 with TRBJ2-3, with a possible D match to TRBD2 (5 bases). V lost 4 bases, J lost 2 bases, and 13 bases lay in between. The CDR3 consists of 15 residues. The germline gives CDR1 SEHNR, CDR2 FQNEAQ (reference sequence). The CDR3 DNA is TGTGCCAGCAGCTCCCCTAGCCGACCCACAGATACGCAGTATTTT. The encoded protein is CASSSPSRPTDTQYF.

The chain employs TRBV6-2 or TRBV6-3 and TRBJ2-7; TRBD1 agrees at 7 bases. The CDR3 covers 14 residues. CDR1 and CDR2 (germline): MNHEY, SVGEGT. V lost 4 bases, J lost 4 bases, and 7 bases stayed unmatched. CDR3 region: CASSFTTGPYEQYF. Written as DNA, the CDR3 is TGTGCCAGCAGTTTCACGACAGGGCCATACGAGCAGTACTTC.

This clonotype was observed a few times. This rearrangement joins TRBV4-3 to TRBJ2-7, with D unresolved. Per the germline V gene, CDR1 is LGHNA and CDR2 is YSLEER. The CDR3 consists of 14 residues. Trimming took off 1 base at V and 3 bases at J, with 10 bases between the two ends. The CDR3: CASSQVPSYYEQYF. CDR3 sequence (DNA): TGCGCCAGCAGCCAAGTTCCCAGCTACTACGAGCAGTACTTC.

The rearrangement uses TRBV5-1 and TRBJ1-2, with a weak D call TRBD1 (5 bases). There are 14 residues in the CDR3. Trimming left V 0 bases short and J 8 bases short, with 14 bases between. Germline CDR1 SGHRS, CDR2 YFSETQ. CDR3 sequence reads: CASSLGGTLEGYTF. The DNA for the CDR3 is TGCGCCAGCAGCTTGGGAGGGACGCTTGAGGGCTACACCTTC.

This CDR3 is CASSQSGRADSNEQFF. CDR3 nucleotides: TGTGCCAGCAGCCAAAGCGGGAGGGCCGATAGTAATGAGCAGTTCTTC. This chain uses TRBV7-9 with TRBJ2-1; TRBD2 matches 10 bases. The J segment lost 7 bases and the V segment lost 5 bases, leaving 11 bases of the junction unmatched. This CDR3 has 16 amino acids. The germline CDR1 and CDR2 sequences are SEHNR and FQNEAQ (reference sequence).

In its sample, this clonotype was seen a few times. This rearrangement joins TRBV20-1 to TRBJ2-7, with 7 bases aligning to TRBD2. V was pared by 6 bases and J by 2 bases, with 10 bases of the junction left unmatched. The CDR3 spans 14 residues. The germline CDR1 and CDR2 sequences are DFQATT and SNEGSKA (reference sequence). The CDR3 loop is CSASPAGDPYEQYF. The CDR3 DNA is TGCAGTGCCTCCCCCGCGGGGGATCCCTACGAGCAGTACTTC.

This clonotype showed up just a few times. The chain uses TRBV4-1 and TRBJ2-2, with D perhaps given as TRBD1 or TRBD2 (5 bases each). Trimming stripped 4 bases from V and 6 bases from J, with 15 bases between. This CDR3 region has 15 residues. Germline values: CDR1 MGHRA, CDR2 YSYEKL. In nucleotides, the CDR3 is TGCGCCAGCAGCCCGGGACGGATGAGGTCCGGGGAGCTGTTTTTT. Its translation: CASSPGRMRSGELFF.

The table lists this clonotype with a few counts. The CDR3 nucleotides are TGTGCCAGCAGTTCCAGCCCAGGGGTGGTTGGCTACACCTTC. It codes for CASSSSPGVVGYTF. This chain joins TRBV6-2 or TRBV6-3 and TRBJ1-2, with D perhaps matching TRBD1 (6 bases). This CDR3 has 14 residues. With 4 bases removed from V and 7 bases from J, the gap between germline ends came to 16 bases. The germline CDR1 and CDR2 sequences are MNHEY and SVGEGT.

With respect to this clonotype: This could be a read error, since a much larger clone is one nucleotide away. The V call is TRBV7-7, the J call TRBJ2-5; tentatively, D is TRBD1 or TRBD2 (5 bases each). Germline V CDR1 and CDR2: SSHAT, FNYEAQ (reference sequence). The CDR3 has 16 amino acids. The CDR3 region has the DNA TGTGCTAGCATCTCCCACCCGGGGCCCCGACTGGAGACCCAGTACTTC. As protein: CASISHPGPRLETQYF.

The chain links TRBV15 to TRBJ2-3; D gene ambiguous. The CDR3 is 17 amino acids. Trimming left V 1 base short and J 0 bases short, with 14 bases between. CDR1 LNHNV and CDR2 YYDKDF come from the germline V gene (reference sequence). The CDR3: CATSRGSLVTSTDTQYF. DNA of the CDR3: TGTGCCACCAGCAGAGGGTCGTTGGTGACTAGCACAGATACGCAGTATTTT. The full variable domain, with the rest looked up from reference TRBV15 and TRBJ2-3, is DAMVIQNPRYQVTQFGKPVTLSCSQTLNHNVMYWYQQKSSQAPKLLFHYYDKDFNNEADTPDNFQSRRPNTSFCFLDIRSPGLGDTAMYLCATSRGSLVTSTDTQYFGPGTRLTVL.

V is TRBV4-1 and J is TRBJ2-1, with 11 bases identical to TRBD2. This CDR3 is built from 17 residues. Looked up from germline, CDR1 is MGHRA and CDR2 is YSYEKL. V was clipped by 4 bases and J by 2 bases; unmatched bases: 7. The CDR3 sequence is CASSPRLAGSAYNEQFF. The CDR3 nucleotides are TGCGCCAGCAGCCCTAGACTAGCGGGGAGCGCCTACAATGAGCAGTTCTTC.

The chain employs TRBV7-2 and TRBJ2-1; D is possibly TRBD1 or TRBD2 (5 bases each). The CDR3 spans 16 residues. Looked up from germline, CDR1 is SGHTA and CDR2 is FQGNSA. Trimming removed 8 bases from V and 2 bases from J, with 19 bases in between. The CDR3 nucleotides are TGTGCCAGCCCTCGGCAGGGACCCTCCCCCTACAATGAGCAGTTCTTC. Translated: CASPRQGPSPYNEQFF. The whole variable domain, remainder taken from reference TRBV7-2 and TRBJ2-1, is GAGVSQSPSNKVTEKGKDVELRCDPISGHTALYWYRQSLGQGLEFLIYFQGNSAPDKSGLPSDRFSAERTGGSVSTLTIQRTQQEDSAVYLCASPRQGPSPYNEQFFGPGTRLTVL.

This clonotype was seen at least ten times. This chain connects TRBV5-1 to TRBJ2-4; D is unclear. Trimming stripped 0 bases from V and 2 bases from J, with 9 bases between. The CDR3 spans 15 residues. Germline V gives CDR1 SGHRS, CDR2 YFSETQ. CDR3 sequence (DNA): TGCGCCAGCAGCTTGGATGCAGGAACCAAAAACATTCAGTACTTC. Translation gives CASSLDAGTKNIQYF.

J is TRBJ2-5 and V is TRBV4-2, with D possibly being TRBD1 (5 bases). The CDR3 totals 15 residues. Germline V CDR1 and CDR2: LGHNA, YNFKEQ. With 0 bases removed from V and 2 bases from J, the gap between germline ends came to 10 bases. In DNA, the CDR3 is TGTGCCAGCAGCCAAGATCTGACAGCACAAGAGACCCAGTACTTC. Translation: CASSQDLTAQETQYF.

V gene TRBV20-1 combines with J gene TRBJ2-2; D is possibly TRBD1 (6 bases). This CDR3 is 14 amino acids long. Trimming removed 3 bases from V and 3 bases from J, with 11 bases in between. CDR1 and CDR2 from the germline V gene are DFQATT and SNEGSKA (reference sequence). CDR3: CSASIGGYTGELFF. The CDR3 DNA reads as TGCAGTGCTAGCATAGGGGGATACACCGGGGAGCTGTTTTTT.

This clonotype was seen only a few times. This rearrangement joins TRBV20-1 to TRBJ2-1, with D possibly being TRBD1 (6 bases). The length of the CDR3 is 11 residues. In germline, CDR1 is DFQATT, CDR2 SNEGSKA (reference sequence). Trimming stripped 5 bases from V and 6 bases from J, with 8 bases between. CDR3 protein: CSAQGGNEQFF. The CDR3 coding sequence is TGCAGTGCTCAAGGGGGCAATGAGCAGTTCTTC.

This chain links TRBV12-3 or TRBV12-4 with TRBJ1-4; D is unclear. The CDR3 covers 14 residues. V shed 1 base and J shed 8 bases, with 11 bases lying between them. Here the CDR3 DNA reads TGTGCCAGCAGTTTAGGGGCAGACCGAGAAAAACTGTTTTTT. It codes for CASSLGADREKLFF.

This clonotype was seen only a few times. V gene TRBV2 combines with J gene TRBJ2-2; D possibly corresponds to TRBD1 (5 bases). V shed 7 bases and J shed 8 bases, with 11 bases lying between them. Germline assignment: CDR1 SNHLY and CDR2 FYNNEI. CDR3 length: 12 amino acids. CDR3 in amino acids: CASTQGAGELFF. DNA of the CDR3: TGTGCCAGCACTCAAGGGGCGGGGGAGCTGTTTTTT.

The V and J genes are TRBV3-1 and TRBJ2-1; the D gene could be TRBD1 or TRBD2 (5 bases each). The V and J ends lost 0 bases and 15 bases respectively, with 15 bases between them. Germline assignment: CDR1 LGHDT and CDR2 YNNKEL (reference sequence). CDR3 length: 13 amino acids. CDR3 nucleotide sequence: TGTGCCAGCAGCCAAGACTACGACGGGACCTTGTTCTTC. This gives the protein CASSQDYDGTLFF.

This clonotype has more than one count but fewer than ten. This chain connects TRBV20-1 to TRBJ2-2; D is unresolved. Trimming removed 1 base from V and 4 bases from J, with 13 bases in between. The CDR3 has 15 residues. Germline V CDR1 and CDR2: DFQATT, SNEGSKA (reference sequence). CDR3 in amino acids: CSARVVGKVTGELFF. The CDR3 coding sequence is TGCAGTGCTAGAGTTGTAGGGAAGGTCACCGGGGAGCTGTTTTTT.

The chain recombines TRBV27 with TRBJ2-5, with a tentative D call TRBD1 (6 bases). Germline CDR1 is MNHEY and CDR2 is SMNVEV (reference sequence). CDR3 length: 13 residues. The V gene lost 4 bases and the J gene lost 1 base, with 7 bases spanning the gap. CDR3 protein: CASSWGLQETQYF. Here the CDR3 DNA reads TGTGCCAGCAGTTGGGGGCTCCAAGAGACCCAGTACTTC.